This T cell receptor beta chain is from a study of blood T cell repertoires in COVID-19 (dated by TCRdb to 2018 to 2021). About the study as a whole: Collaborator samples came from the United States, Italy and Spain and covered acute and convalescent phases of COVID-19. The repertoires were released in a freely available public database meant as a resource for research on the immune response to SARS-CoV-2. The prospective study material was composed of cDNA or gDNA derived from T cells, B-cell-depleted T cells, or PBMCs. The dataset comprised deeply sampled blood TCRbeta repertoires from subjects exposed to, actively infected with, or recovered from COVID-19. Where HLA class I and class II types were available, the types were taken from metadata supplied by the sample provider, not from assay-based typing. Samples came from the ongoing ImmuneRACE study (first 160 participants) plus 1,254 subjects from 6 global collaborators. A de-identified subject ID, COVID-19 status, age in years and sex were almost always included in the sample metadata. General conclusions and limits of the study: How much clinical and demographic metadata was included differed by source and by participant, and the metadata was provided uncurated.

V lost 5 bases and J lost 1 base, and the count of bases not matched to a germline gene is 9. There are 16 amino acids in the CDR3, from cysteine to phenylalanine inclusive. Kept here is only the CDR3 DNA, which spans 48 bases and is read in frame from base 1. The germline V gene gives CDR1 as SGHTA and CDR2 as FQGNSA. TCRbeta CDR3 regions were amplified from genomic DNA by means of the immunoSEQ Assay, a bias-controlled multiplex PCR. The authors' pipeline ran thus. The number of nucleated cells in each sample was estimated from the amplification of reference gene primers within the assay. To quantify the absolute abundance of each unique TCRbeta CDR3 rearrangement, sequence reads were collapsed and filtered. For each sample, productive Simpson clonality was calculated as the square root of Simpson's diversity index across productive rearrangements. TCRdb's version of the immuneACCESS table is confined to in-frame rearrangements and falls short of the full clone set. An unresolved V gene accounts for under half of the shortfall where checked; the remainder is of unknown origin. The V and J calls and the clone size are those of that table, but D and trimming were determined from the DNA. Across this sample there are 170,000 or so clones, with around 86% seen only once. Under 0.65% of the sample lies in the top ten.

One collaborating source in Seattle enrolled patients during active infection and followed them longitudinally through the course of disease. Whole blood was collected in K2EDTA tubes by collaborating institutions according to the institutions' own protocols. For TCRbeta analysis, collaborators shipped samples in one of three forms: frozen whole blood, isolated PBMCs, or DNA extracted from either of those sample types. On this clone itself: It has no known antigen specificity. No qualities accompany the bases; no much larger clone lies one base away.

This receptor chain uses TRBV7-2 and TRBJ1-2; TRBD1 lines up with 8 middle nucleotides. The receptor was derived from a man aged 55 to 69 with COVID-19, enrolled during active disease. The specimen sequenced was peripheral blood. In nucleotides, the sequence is TGTGCCAGCAGCAACGGACAGGGCCTTGGTAACTATGGCTACACCTTC. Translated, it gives CASSNGQGLGNYGYTF.